A selection of T cell receptor beta chains follows, all from one sample in a study of T cell changes during pregnancy in multiple sclerosis. Assay: immunoSEQ multiplex PCR; the TCRdb copy retains only in-frame clones and omits some. The table lists around 60,000 clones, about 89% of them singletons. Sequencing was performed on CD4+ T cells from peripheral blood mononuclear cells, taken after pregnancy. The receptors come from a female donor in good health, enrolled as a control in a pregnancy study. Both conserved end residues are part of each CDR3. Fields, in order: clone size, J gene, V gene, D gene, CDR3 protein, CDR3 DNA. The D gene is left open where the match is weak. A row's size may be missing; if present it is once, few, many or a size class.

size: -; J: TRBJ1-3; V: TRBV7-9; D: -; CDR3: CASSLRRAGNTIYF; DNA: TGTGCCAGCAGCCTAAGGCGGGCTGGAAACACCATATATTTT
size: few; J: TRBJ1-4; V: TRBV27; D: TRBD1; CDR3: CASSRKPGQDEKLFF; DNA: TGTGCCAGCAGTCGAAAGCCGGGACAGGATGAAAAACTGTTTTTT
size: -; J: TRBJ1-4; V: TRBV4-1; D: -; CDR3: CASSLPGESEKLFF; DNA: TGCGCCAGCAGCCTCCCAGGGGAGAGTGAAAAACTGTTTTTT
size: once; J: TRBJ2-1; V: TRBV6-1; D: -; CDR3: CASSELYSSDEQFF; DNA: TGTGCCAGCAGTGAGCTGTATAGTAGCGATGAGCAGTTCTTC
size: -; J: TRBJ2-2; V: TRBV19; D: -; CDR3: CASSLTENTGELFF; DNA: TGTGCCAGTAGTTTGACAGAGAACACCGGGGAGCTGTTTTTT
size: -; J: TRBJ2-3; V: TRBV2; D: TRBD2; CDR3: CASGLAVGPDTQYF; DNA: TGTGCCAGCGGACTAGCGGTGGGTCCAGATACGCAGTATTTT
size: -; J: TRBJ1-6; V: TRBV7-3; D: -; CDR3: CASSSLGYNSPLHF; DNA: TGTGCCAGCAGCTCCCTCGGGTATAATTCACCCCTCCACTTT
size: once; J: TRBJ2-1; V: TRBV27; D: -; CDR3: CASSEGVSNEQFF; DNA: TGTGCCAGCAGTGAGGGGGTGAGCAATGAGCAGTTCTTC
size: -; J: TRBJ1-1; V: TRBV18; D: -; CDR3: CASSPGQGRGNTEAFF; DNA: TGTGCCAGCTCACCAGGTCAGGGAAGAGGGAACACTGAAGCTTTCTTT
size: -; J: TRBJ2-1; V: TRBV2; D: -; CDR3: CASSSQEAISQFF; DNA: TGTGCCAGCAGTTCCCAAGAGGCCATCAGTCAGTTCTTC
size: -; J: TRBJ1-1; V: TRBV4-3; D: -; CDR3: CASSQGDILSNTEAFF; DNA: TGCGCCAGCAGCCAAGGGGACATCCTTTCGAACACTGAAGCTTTCTTT
size: -; J: TRBJ2-7; V: TRBV7-2; D: -; CDR3: CASSSTTGSSYEQYF; DNA: TGTGCCAGCAGCTCCACCACTGGGAGCTCCTACGAGCAGTACTTC
size: -; J: TRBJ1-2; V: TRBV6-5; D: TRBD1; CDR3: CASSSTGVVYTF; DNA: TGTGCCAGCAGTTCGACAGGGGTTGTCTACACCTTC
size: -; J: TRBJ2-7; V: TRBV7-2; D: -; CDR3: CASSYSRGSYEQYF; DNA: TGTGCCAGCAGCTACTCAAGGGGGTCCTACGAGCAGTACTTC
size: -; J: TRBJ2-7; V: TRBV11-2; D: -; CDR3: CASSPRDGEQYF; DNA: TGTGCCAGCAGCCCCAGGGATGGCGAGCAGTACTTC
size: -; J: TRBJ1-5; V: TRBV15; D: -; CDR3: CATRSRQDQPQHF; DNA: TGTGCCACCAGATCCAGACAGGATCAGCCCCAGCATTTT
size: -; J: TRBJ2-3; V: TRBV11-2; D: -; CDR3: CASSRRDTQYF; DNA: TGTGCCAGCAGTCGGAGGGATACGCAGTATTTT
size: -; J: TRBJ1-2; V: TRBV30; D: -; CDR3: CAWSTSSIDLGTEGYTF; DNA: TGTGCCTGGAGTACTAGCTCAATCGATCTAGGGACTGAAGGCTACACCTTC
size: -; J: TRBJ1-2; V: TRBV4-3; D: -; CDR3: CASSQESRDYRYTF; DNA: TGCGCCAGCAGCCAAGAATCCCGGGATTATCGCTACACCTTC
size: -; J: TRBJ1-4; V: TRBV5-6; D: -; CDR3: CASSLGPETDEKLFF; DNA: TGTGCCAGCAGCTTGGGTCCCGAGACTGACGAAAAACTGTTTTTT
size: -; J: TRBJ2-2; V: TRBV9; D: -; CDR3: CASSLRQAGELFF; DNA: TGTGCCAGCAGCTTACGACAGGCCGGGGAGCTGTTTTTT
size: -; J: TRBJ2-1; V: TRBV7-2; D: TRBD2; CDR3: CASSSLAGEIYNEQFF; DNA: TGTGCCAGCAGCTCACTAGCGGGGGAGATTTACAATGAGCAGTTCTTC
size: -; J: TRBJ2-7; V: TRBV5-6; D: TRBD1; CDR3: CASSLLRDRGGEQYF; DNA: TGTGCCAGCAGCTTACTCCGGGACAGGGGTGGTGAGCAGTACTTC
size: few; J: TRBJ2-2; V: TRBV5-5; D: -; CDR3: CASSPTVDTGELFF; DNA: TGTGCCAGCAGCCCGACAGTCGACACCGGGGAGCTGTTTTTT
size: -; J: TRBJ2-7; V: TRBV6-5; D: TRBD2; CDR3: CASQREGGHEQYF; DNA: TGTGCCAGCCAACGGGAGGGGGGTCACGAGCAGTACTTC
size: -; J: TRBJ2-7; V: TRBV7-3; D: -; CDR3: CASRSEGYEQYF; DNA: TGTGCCAGCAGGTCCGAGGGCTACGAGCAGTACTTC
size: -; J: TRBJ2-6; V: TRBV9; D: TRBD1; CDR3: CASSARQGETGANVLTF; DNA: TGTGCCAGCAGCGCTCGACAGGGGGAGACTGGGGCCAACGTCCTGACTTTC
size: -; J: TRBJ2-5; V: TRBV25-1; D: -; CDR3: CASSEYNSQETQYF; DNA: TGTGCCAGCAGTGAATATAACAGCCAAGAGACCCAGTACTTC
size: -; J: TRBJ2-5; V: TRBV9; D: TRBD2; CDR3: CASSPTERGDQTQYF; DNA: TGTGCCAGCAGCCCGACGGAGCGGGGTGACCAGACCCAGTACTTC
size: -; J: TRBJ1-3; V: TRBV6-6; D: -; CDR3: CASASGGNTIYF; DNA: TGTGCCAGTGCGTCAGGGGGAAACACCATATATTTT
size: -; J: TRBJ2-1; V: TRBV5-4; D: -; CDR3: CASSSGGGEEQFF; DNA: TGTGCCAGCAGCTCCGGAGGGGGGGAAGAGCAGTTCTTC
size: -; J: TRBJ2-2; V: TRBV2; D: TRBD2; CDR3: CASKRGTNTGELFF; DNA: TGTGCCAGTAAGCGGGGGACGAACACCGGGGAGCTGTTTTTT
size: -; J: TRBJ1-1; V: TRBV2; D: -; CDR3: CASTPTGDTEAFF; DNA: TGTGCCAGCACACCAACAGGAGACACTGAAGCTTTCTTT
size: -; J: TRBJ2-6; V: TRBV19; D: TRBD1; CDR3: CASSINRDRSSGANVLTF; DNA: TGTGCCAGTAGTATCAACCGGGACAGATCCTCTGGGGCCAACGTCCTGACTTTC
size: -; J: TRBJ1-3; V: TRBV19; D: TRBD1; CDR3: CASSPTGGLGNTIYF; DNA: TGTGCCAGTAGCCCAACAGGGGGCCTTGGAAACACCATATATTTT
size: -; J: TRBJ1-2; V: TRBV7-9; D: TRBD1; CDR3: CASSLQGDYGYTF; DNA: TGTGCCAGCAGCTTACAGGGGGACTATGGCTACACCTTC
size: few; J: TRBJ1-1; V: TRBV6-5; D: TRBD1; CDR3: CASSYQSLDRGSPPFF; DNA: TGTGCCAGCAGTTACCAGTCCCTGGACAGGGGGAGTCCTCCTTTCTTT
size: -; J: TRBJ1-2; V: TRBV4-3; D: TRBD1; CDR3: CASSQLGDGQGRSNYGYTF; DNA: TGCGCCAGCAGCCAATTGGGGGATGGACAGGGCCGATCTAACTATGGCTACACCTTC
size: -; J: TRBJ1-3; V: TRBV5-1; D: -; CDR3: CASSSMTGSENTIYF; DNA: TGCGCCAGCAGCTCCATGACGGGATCGGAAAACACCATATATTTT
size: -; J: TRBJ1-3; V: TRBV4-1; D: -; CDR3: CASSPQRSSGNTIYF; DNA: TGCGCCAGCAGCCCGCAGCGAAGCTCTGGAAACACCATATATTTT
size: -; J: TRBJ1-6; V: TRBV7-2; D: -; CDR3: CASSLVAGGGSPLHF; DNA: TGTGCCAGCAGCTTAGTCGCAGGAGGAGGTTCACCCCTCCACTTT
size: -; J: TRBJ2-7; V: TRBV29-1; D: -; CDR3: CSVGEGGYEQYF; DNA: TGCAGCGTTGGCGAGGGTGGATACGAGCAGTACTTC
size: -; J: TRBJ1-5; V: TRBV30; D: -; CDR3: CAWSVIGNQPQHF; DNA: TGTGCCTGGAGTGTAATCGGGAATCAGCCCCAGCATTTT
size: -; J: TRBJ2-1; V: TRBV5-1; D: -; CDR3: CASSPERGGYNEQFF; DNA: TGCGCCAGCAGCCCGGAGAGGGGGGGCTACAATGAGCAGTTCTTC
size: -; J: TRBJ2-6; V: TRBV7-6; D: -; CDR3: CASSSWGTGANVLTF; DNA: TGTGCCAGCAGCTCATGGGGCACTGGGGCCAACGTCCTGACTTTC
size: -; J: TRBJ2-2; V: TRBV5-4; D: TRBD1; CDR3: CASSPKTGPTGELFF; DNA: TGTGCCAGCAGCCCCAAGACAGGGCCCACCGGGGAGCTGTTTTTT
size: -; J: TRBJ1-3; V: TRBV19; D: -; CDR3: CASSIDSGNTIYF; DNA: TGTGCCAGTAGTATCGACAGTGGAAACACCATATATTTT
size: -; J: TRBJ2-2; V: TRBV6-5; D: -; CDR3: CASSLSNTGELFF; DNA: TGTGCCAGCAGCTTATCGAACACCGGGGAGCTGTTTTTT